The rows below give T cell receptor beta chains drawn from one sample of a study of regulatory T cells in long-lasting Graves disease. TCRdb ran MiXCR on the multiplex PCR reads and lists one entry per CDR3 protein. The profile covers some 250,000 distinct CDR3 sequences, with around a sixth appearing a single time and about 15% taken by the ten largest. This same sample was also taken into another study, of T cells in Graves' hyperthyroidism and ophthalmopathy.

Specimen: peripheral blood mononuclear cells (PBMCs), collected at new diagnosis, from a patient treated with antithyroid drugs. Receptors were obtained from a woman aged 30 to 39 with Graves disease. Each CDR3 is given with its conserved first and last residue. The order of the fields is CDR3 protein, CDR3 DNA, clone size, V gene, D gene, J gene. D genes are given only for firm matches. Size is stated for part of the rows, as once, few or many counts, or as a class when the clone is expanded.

CASSEIPGIQSQHF | TGTGCCAGCAGTGAAATTCCGGGTATTCAGTCCCAGCATTTT | . | TRBV6-1 | . | TRBJ1-5
CASTNRANNEKLFF | TGTGCCAGCACCAACAGGGCGAATAATGAAAAACTGTTTTTT | . | TRBV27 | . | TRBJ1-4
CASGGKVPLDQPQHF | TGTGCCAGCGGGGGGAAGGTGCCTTTGGATCAGCCCCAGCATTTT | once | TRBV12-3/TRBV12-4 | . | TRBJ1-5
CSVPTGNTEAFF | TGCAGCGTACCGACAGGGAACACTGAAGCTTTCTTT | many | TRBV29-1 | . | TRBJ1-1
CASSPEPKGPNQPQHF | TGTGCCAGCAGTCCAGAACCAAAGGGACCCAATCAGCCCCAGCATTTT | many | TRBV7-9 | . | TRBJ1-5
CAGSFTRGGQPQHF | TGTGCCGGCAGTTTTACCAGGGGAGGGCAGCCCCAGCATTTT | . | TRBV27 | . | TRBJ1-5
CASSGSYGYTF | TGTGCCAGCTCCGGGTCCTATGGCTACACCTTC | . | TRBV5-4 | . | TRBJ1-2
CASSSTSGMSYNEQFF | TGCGCCAGCAGCTCGACTTCGGGGATGTCCTACAATGAGCAGTTCTTC | many | TRBV5-1 | . | TRBJ2-1
CASSISQEPYNEQFF | TGTGCCAGTAGTATTAGTCAGGAACCCTACAATGAGCAGTTCTTC | many | TRBV19 | . | TRBJ2-1
CASRPYGVQPQHF | TGTGCCAGTAGGCCCTATGGAGTTCAGCCCCAGCATTTT | . | TRBV19 | . | TRBJ1-5
CASSITLTTDTQYF | TGTGCCAGCAGTATCACGCTTACCACAGATACGCAGTATTTT | many | TRBV2 | . | TRBJ2-3
CASSRAAGGSYEQYF | TGTGCCAGCAGCCGGGCAGCGGGGGGCTCCTACGAGCAGTACTTC | many | TRBV3-1 | TRBD2 | TRBJ2-7
CASSLPMVSSYNEQFF | TGTGCCAGCAGCCTTCCGATGGTGAGCTCCTACAATGAGCAGTTCTTC | . | TRBV5-6 | . | TRBJ2-1
CATSDSRQGYETQYF | TGTGCCACCAGTGATTCGAGACAGGGGTACGAGACCCAGTACTTC | many | TRBV24-1 | TRBD1 | TRBJ2-5
CASSRRAQVAQETQYF | TGTGCCAGCAGCCGTAGAGCCCAAGTCGCACAAGAGACCCAGTACTTC | many | TRBV7-2 | . | TRBJ2-5
CASSYPSGGRNTEAFF | TGTGCCAGCAGTTACCCTTCCGGGGGAAGGAACACTGAAGCTTTCTTT | many | TRBV12-3/TRBV12-4 | . | TRBJ1-1
CASSLSVGTSGGAAGYNEQFF | TGTGCCAGCAGTTTGTCGGTCGGGACTAGCGGGGGGGCCGCGGGGTACAATGAGCAGTTCTTC | . | TRBV12-3/TRBV12-4 | TRBD2 | TRBJ2-1
CASSPGAFGTF | TGTGCCAGCAGCCCAGGGGCATTCGGAACCTTC | . | TRBV2 | . | TRBJ1-2
CASSGDGYSNQPQHF | TGTGCCAGCAGCGGAGACGGTTATAGCAATCAGCCCCAGCATTTT | many | TRBV11-2 | . | TRBJ1-5
CASSYDGRQPQHF | TGTGCCAGCAGTTATGATGGGCGGCAGCCCCAGCATTTT | many | TRBV6-5 | . | TRBJ1-5
CASTGTGSVQPQHF | TGTGCCAGCACCGGAACAGGGAGTGTGCAGCCCCAGCATTTT | many | TRBV6-2/TRBV6-3 | . | TRBJ1-5
CASSTGTPNTGAFF | TGTGCTAGCAGCACCGGGACACCCAACACTGGAGCTTTCTTT | . | TRBV7-7 | . | TRBJ1-1
CASSFADWPYGYTF | TGTGCCAGCAGTTTCGCAGACTGGCCCTATGGCTACACCTTC | . | TRBV12-3/TRBV12-4 | . | TRBJ1-2
CASSGTGDGNEKLFF | TGTGCCAGCAGCGGAACAGGGGACGGTAATGAAAAACTGTTTTTT | . | TRBV9 | TRBD1 | TRBJ1-4
CASSLSGQGWAYF | TGTGCCAGCAGTTTATCGGGACAGGGGTGGGCGTACTTC | . | TRBV27 | TRBD1 | TRBJ2-5
CASSRTGTGRLNEQFF | TGTGCCAGCAGTCGAACCGGGACAGGGCGCCTCAATGAGCAGTTCTTC | few | TRBV27 | TRBD1 | TRBJ2-1
CASSEYNPGTGTGNTIYF | TGCGCCAGCAGTGAGTATAACCCCGGGACAGGGACTGGAAACACCATATATTTT | many | TRBV10-1 | TRBD1 | TRBJ1-3
CASSIGGQPQHF | TGTGCCAGTAGTATAGGGGGCCAGCCCCAGCATTTT | few | TRBV19 | . | TRBJ1-5
CASSGIRDHEQYF | TGTGCCAGCAGTGGGATCCGGGACCACGAGCAGTACTTC | . | TRBV2 | . | TRBJ2-7
CASNRGRVDSLLHF | TGTGCCAGCAACCGAGGACGTGTCGATTCACTTCTCCACTTT | . | TRBV2 | . | TRBJ1-6
CASSQEGTEAFF | TGTGCCAGCAGCCAAGAGGGCACTGAAGCTTTCTTT | many | TRBV3-1 | . | TRBJ1-1
CASSIGQGEPQHF | TGTGCCAGCAGCATCGGACAGGGCGAGCCCCAGCATTTT | many | TRBV2 | TRBD1 | TRBJ1-5
CATSRGLRQGANNSPLHF | TGTGCCACCAGCAGAGGATTGAGACAAGGGGCTAATAATTCACCCCTCCACTTT | . | TRBV15 | . | TRBJ1-6
CASKPPTGTNTEAFF | TGTGCCAGCAAACCCCCGACAGGGACAAACACTGAAGCTTTCTTT | many | TRBV2 | TRBD1 | TRBJ1-1
CASRPQGQGTQYF | TGTGCCAGCAGGCCACAGGGGCAGGGGACCCAGTACTTC | many | TRBV7-9 | TRBD1 | TRBJ2-5
CASSSGYSAYEQYF | TGTGCCAGCAGCTCAGGCTATTCCGCCTACGAGCAGTACTTC | many | TRBV11-2 | . | TRBJ2-7
CASSLRQGETQYF | TGTGCCAGCAGTTTACGGCAGGGAGAGACCCAGTACTTC | many | TRBV12-3/TRBV12-4 | . | TRBJ2-5
CASSEAGEETQYF | TGTGCCAGCAGCGAAGCGGGCGAAGAGACCCAGTACTTC | many | TRBV9 | . | TRBJ2-5
CASSYRGGASSYNEQFF | TGTGCCAGCTCATACCGGGGGGGGGCGTCCTCCTACAATGAGCAGTTCTTC | many | TRBV18 | TRBD2 | TRBJ2-1
CASRSGTGGAETQYF | TGTGCCAGCAGGTCCGGGACAGGGGGCGCAGAGACCCAGTACTTC | many | TRBV5-4 | TRBD1 | TRBJ2-5
CASSSDSRPYGYTF | TGTGCCAGCAGTTCCGACTCACGGCCCTATGGCTACACCTTC | many | TRBV27 | . | TRBJ1-2
CASTRGPDTEAFF | TGTGCCAGCACCAGGGGGCCGGACACTGAAGCTTTCTTT | many | TRBV7-9 | TRBD1 | TRBJ1-1
CSASGGNQPQHF | TGCAGTGCTAGTGGGGGTAATCAGCCCCAGCATTTT | many | TRBV20-1 | . | TRBJ1-5
CASSAWTSGGLYEQYF | TGCGCCAGCAGCGCATGGACTAGCGGGGGTTTATACGAGCAGTACTTC | . | TRBV6-1 | TRBD2 | TRBJ2-7
CSAGTRRYNEQFF | TGCAGTGCCGGGACAAGGCGGTACAATGAGCAGTTCTTC | many | TRBV20-1 | . | TRBJ2-1
CASSLRTGSNYGYTF | TGTGCCAGCAGCCTCCGGACAGGGTCAAACTATGGCTACACCTTC | . | TRBV11-2 | TRBD1 | TRBJ1-2
CASSLNTPNQPQHF | TGTGCCAGCAGCCTGAATACCCCCAATCAGCCCCAGCATTTT | many | TRBV27 | . | TRBJ1-5
CASSVDPAGGSGNTIYF | TGTGCCAGCAGCGTAGATCCCGCGGGGGGTTCTGGAAACACCATATATTTT | many | TRBV9 | . | TRBJ1-3
CASSPKGRGSEIYEQYF | TGTGCCAGCAGCCCGAAAGGGAGGGGTTCAGAAATCTACGAGCAGTACTTC | . | TRBV3-1 | TRBD2 | TRBJ2-7
CASSLAAKQETQYF | TGTGCCAGCAGCTTAGCTGCCAAGCAAGAGACCCAGTACTTC | few | TRBV11-2 | . | TRBJ2-5